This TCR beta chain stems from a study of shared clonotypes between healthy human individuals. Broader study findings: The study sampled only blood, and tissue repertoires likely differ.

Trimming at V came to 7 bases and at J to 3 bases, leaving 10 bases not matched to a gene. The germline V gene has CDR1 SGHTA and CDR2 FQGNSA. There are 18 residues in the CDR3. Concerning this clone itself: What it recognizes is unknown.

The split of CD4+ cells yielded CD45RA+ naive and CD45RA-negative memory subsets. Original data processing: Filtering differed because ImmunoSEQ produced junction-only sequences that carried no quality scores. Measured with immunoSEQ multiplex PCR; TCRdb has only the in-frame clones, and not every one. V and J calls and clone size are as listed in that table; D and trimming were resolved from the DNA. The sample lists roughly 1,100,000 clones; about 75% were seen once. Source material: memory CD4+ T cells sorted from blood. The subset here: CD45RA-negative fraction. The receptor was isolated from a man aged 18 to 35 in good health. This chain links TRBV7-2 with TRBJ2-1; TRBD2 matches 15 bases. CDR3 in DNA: TGTGCCAGCACCATAGGACTAGCGGGAGGGAGGGGCTACAATGAGCAGTTCTTC. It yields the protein CASTIGLAGGRGYNEQFF.